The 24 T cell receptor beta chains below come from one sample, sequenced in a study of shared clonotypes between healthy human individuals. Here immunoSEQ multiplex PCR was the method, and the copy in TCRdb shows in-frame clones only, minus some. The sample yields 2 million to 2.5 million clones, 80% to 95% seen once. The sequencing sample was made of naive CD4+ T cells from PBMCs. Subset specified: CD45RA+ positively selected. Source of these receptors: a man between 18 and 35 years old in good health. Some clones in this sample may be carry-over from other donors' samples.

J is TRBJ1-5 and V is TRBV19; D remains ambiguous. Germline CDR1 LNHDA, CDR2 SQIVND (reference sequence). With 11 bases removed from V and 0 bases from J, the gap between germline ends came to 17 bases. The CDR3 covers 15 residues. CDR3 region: CASGPRGNSNQPQHF. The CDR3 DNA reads TGTGCCTCGGGCCCGCGAGGGAATAGCAATCAGCCCCAGCATTTT.

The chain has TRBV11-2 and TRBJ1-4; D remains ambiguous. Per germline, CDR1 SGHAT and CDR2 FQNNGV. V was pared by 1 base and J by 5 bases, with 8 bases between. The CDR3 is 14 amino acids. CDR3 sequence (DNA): TGTGCCAGCAGCTTAGTAGGGCGGAATGAAAAACTGTTTTTT. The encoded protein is CASSLVGRNEKLFF. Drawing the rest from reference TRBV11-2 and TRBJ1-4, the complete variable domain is EAGVAQSPRYKIIEKRQSVAFWCNPISGHATLYWYQQILGQGPKLLIQFQNNGVVDDSQLPKDRFSAERLKGVDSTLKIQPAKLEDSAVYLCASSLVGRNEKLFFGSGTQLSVL.

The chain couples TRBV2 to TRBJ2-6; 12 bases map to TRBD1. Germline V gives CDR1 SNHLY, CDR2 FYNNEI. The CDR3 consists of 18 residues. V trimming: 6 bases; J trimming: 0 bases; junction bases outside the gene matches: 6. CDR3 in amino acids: CASSRDRGPSSGANVLTF. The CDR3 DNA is TGTGCCAGCAGCCGGGACAGGGGGCCGAGCTCTGGGGCCAACGTCCTGACTTTC. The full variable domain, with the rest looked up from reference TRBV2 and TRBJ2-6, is EPEVTQTPSHQVTQMGQEVILRCVPISNHLYFYWYRQILGQKVEFLVSFYNNEISEKSEIFDDQFSVERPDGSNFTLKIRSTKLEDSAMYFCASSRDRGPSSGANVLTFGAGSRLTVL.

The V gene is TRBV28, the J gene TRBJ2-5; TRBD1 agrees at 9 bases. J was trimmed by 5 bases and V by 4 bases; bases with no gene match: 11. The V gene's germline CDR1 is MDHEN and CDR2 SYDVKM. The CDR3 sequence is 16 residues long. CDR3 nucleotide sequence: TGTGCCAGCAGTTCACGGACAGGGGCGACTCGGGAGACCCAGTACTTC. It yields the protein CASSSRTGATRETQYF.

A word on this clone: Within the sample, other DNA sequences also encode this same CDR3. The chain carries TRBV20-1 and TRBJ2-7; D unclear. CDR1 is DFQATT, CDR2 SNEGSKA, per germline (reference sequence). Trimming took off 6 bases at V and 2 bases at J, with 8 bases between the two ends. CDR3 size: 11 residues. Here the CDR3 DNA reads TGCAGTGCCCCTGCCGCCTACGAGCAGTACTTC. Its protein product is CSAPAAYEQYF.

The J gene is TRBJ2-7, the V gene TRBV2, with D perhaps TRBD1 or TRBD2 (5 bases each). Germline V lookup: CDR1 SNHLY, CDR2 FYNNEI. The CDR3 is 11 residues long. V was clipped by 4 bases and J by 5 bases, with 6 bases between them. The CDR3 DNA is TGTGCCAGCAGTGTGGGGGACGAGCAGTACTTC. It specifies CASSVGDEQYF. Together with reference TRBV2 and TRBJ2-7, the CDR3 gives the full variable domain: EPEVTQTPSHQVTQMGQEVILRCVPISNHLYFYWYRQILGQKVEFLVSFYNNEISEKSEIFDDQFSVERPDGSNFTLKIRSTKLEDSAMYFCASSVGDEQYFGPGTRLTVT.

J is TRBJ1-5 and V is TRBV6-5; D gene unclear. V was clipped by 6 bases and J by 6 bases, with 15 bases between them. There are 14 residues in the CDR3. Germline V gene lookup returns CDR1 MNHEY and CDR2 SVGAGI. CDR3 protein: CASSLLPRGQPQHF. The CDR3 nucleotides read TGTGCCAGCAGCCTTCTTCCCCGGGGTCAGCCCCAGCATTTT.

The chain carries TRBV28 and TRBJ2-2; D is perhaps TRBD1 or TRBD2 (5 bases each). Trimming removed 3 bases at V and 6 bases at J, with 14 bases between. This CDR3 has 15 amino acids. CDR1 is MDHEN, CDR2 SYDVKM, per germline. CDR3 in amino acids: CASSLGTFGAGELFF. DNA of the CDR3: TGTGCCAGCAGTTTGGGGACCTTTGGAGCCGGGGAGCTGTTTTTT.

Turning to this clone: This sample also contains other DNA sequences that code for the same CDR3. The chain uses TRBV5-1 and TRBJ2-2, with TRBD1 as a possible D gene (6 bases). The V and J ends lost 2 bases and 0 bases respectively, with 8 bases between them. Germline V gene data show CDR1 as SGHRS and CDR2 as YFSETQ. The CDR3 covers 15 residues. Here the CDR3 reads CASSLQGANTGELFF. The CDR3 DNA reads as TGCGCCAGCAGCTTACAGGGAGCGAACACCGGGGAGCTGTTTTTT.

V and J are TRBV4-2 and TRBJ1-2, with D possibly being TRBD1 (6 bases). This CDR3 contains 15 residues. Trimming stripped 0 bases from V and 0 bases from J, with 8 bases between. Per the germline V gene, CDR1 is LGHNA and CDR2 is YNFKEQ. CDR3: CASSQEGGANYGYTF. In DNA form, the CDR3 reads TGTGCCAGCAGCCAAGAGGGGGGCGCTAACTATGGCTACACCTTC.

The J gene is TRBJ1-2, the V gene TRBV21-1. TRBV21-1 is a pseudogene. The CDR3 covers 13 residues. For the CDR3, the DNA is TGTGCCAGCAGCACCGGGGCCCTCTATGGCTACACCTTC. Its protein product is CASSTGALYGYTF.

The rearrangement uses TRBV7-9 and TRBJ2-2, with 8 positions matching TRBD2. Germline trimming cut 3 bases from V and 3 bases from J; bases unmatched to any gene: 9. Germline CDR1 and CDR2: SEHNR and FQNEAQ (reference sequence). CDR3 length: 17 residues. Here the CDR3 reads CASSFTGTRGHTGELFF. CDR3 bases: TGTGCCAGCAGCTTCACCGGGACTAGAGGTCACACCGGGGAGCTGTTTTTT.

The CDR3 bases are TGTGCCAGCAGCCTACAGCTTGGGGAGACCCAGTACTTC. Encoded protein: CASSLQLGETQYF. The V gene is TRBV9, the J gene TRBJ2-5, with unresolved D. CDR1 SGDLS and CDR2 YYNGEE come from the germline V gene. This CDR3 comprises 13 residues. Between the trimmed V and J ends, which lost 4 bases and 5 bases, there was a span of 12 bases. The variable domain in full, with the rest retrieved from reference TRBV9 and TRBJ2-5, is DSGVTQTPKHLITATGQRVTLRCSPRSGDLSVYWYQQSLDQGLQFLIQYYNGEERAKGNILERFSAQQFPDLHSELNLSSLELGDSALYFCASSLQLGETQYFGPGTRLLVL.

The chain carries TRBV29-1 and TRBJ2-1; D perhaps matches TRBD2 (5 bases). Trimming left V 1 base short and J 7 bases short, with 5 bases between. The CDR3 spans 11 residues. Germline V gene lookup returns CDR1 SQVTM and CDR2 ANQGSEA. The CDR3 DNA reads TGCAGCGTTGAAGCGGGGAATGAGCAGTTCTTC. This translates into CSVEAGNEQFF.

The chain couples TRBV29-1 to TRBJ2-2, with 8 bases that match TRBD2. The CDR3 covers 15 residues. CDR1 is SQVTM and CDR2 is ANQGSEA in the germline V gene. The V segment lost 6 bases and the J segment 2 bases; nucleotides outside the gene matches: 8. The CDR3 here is CSVAGLAGNTGELFF. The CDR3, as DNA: TGCAGCGTGGCGGGGCTAGCGGGTAACACCGGGGAGCTGTTTTTT.

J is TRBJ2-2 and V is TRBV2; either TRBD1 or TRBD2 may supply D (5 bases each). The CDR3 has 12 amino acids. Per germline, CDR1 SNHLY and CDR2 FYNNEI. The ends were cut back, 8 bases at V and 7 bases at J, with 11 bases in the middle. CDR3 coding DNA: TGTGCCAGCCGGGCGAGGGGCGGGGAGCTGTTTTTT. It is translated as CASRARGGELFF.

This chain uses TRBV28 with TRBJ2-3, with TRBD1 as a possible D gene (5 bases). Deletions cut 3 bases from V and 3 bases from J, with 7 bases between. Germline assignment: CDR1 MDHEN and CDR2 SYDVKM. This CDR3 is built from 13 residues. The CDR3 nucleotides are TGTGCCAGCAGTTTCAGGGCTACAGATACGCAGTATTTT. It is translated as CASSFRATDTQYF.

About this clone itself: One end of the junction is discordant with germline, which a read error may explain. The CDR3 here is CASSPQGNAITGELFF. DNA of the CDR3: TGTGCCAGCTCGCCACAGGGGAACGCCATTACCGGGGAGCTGTTTTTT. The chain combines TRBV18 with TRBJ2-2; 7 bases are a match to TRBD1. The CDR3 is 16 residues long. CDR1 is KGHSH and CDR2 is LQKENI in the germline V gene.

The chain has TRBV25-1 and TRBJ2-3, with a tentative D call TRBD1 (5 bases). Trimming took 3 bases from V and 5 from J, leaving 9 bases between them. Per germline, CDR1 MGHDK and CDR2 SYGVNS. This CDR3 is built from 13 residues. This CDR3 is CASSDQGLDTQYF. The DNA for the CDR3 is TGTGCCAGCAGTGACCAGGGATTAGATACGCAGTATTTT.

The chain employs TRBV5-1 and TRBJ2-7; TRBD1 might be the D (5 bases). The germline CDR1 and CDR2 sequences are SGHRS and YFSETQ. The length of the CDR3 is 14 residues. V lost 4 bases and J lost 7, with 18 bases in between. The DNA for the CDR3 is TGCGCCAGCAGCCAAAGAGATACAGGACGGGAGCAGTACTTC. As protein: CASSQRDTGREQYF.

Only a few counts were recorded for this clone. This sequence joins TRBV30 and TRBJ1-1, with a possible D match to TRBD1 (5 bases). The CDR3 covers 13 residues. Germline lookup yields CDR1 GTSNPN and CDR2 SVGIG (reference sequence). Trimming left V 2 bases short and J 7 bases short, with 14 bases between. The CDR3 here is CAWSLGVRHEAFF. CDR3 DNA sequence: TGTGCCTGGAGTCTAGGGGTAAGGCATGAAGCTTTCTTT.

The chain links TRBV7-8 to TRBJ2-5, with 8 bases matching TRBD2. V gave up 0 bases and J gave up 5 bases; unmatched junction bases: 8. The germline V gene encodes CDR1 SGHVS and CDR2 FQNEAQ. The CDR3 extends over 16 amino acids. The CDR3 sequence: CASSLATRGARETQYF. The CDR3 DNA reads TGTGCCAGCAGCTTAGCGACGCGGGGGGCTCGGGAGACCCAGTACTTC.

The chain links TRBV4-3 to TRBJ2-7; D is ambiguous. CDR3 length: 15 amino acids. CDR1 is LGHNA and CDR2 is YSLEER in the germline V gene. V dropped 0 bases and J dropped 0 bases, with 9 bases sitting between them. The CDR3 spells CASSQDGRTSYEQYF. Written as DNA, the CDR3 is TGCGCCAGCAGCCAAGACGGGCGTACCTCCTACGAGCAGTACTTC.

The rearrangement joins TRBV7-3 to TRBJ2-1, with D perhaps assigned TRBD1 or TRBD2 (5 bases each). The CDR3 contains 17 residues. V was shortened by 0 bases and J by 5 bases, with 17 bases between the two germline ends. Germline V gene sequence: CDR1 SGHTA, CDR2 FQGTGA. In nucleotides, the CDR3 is TGTGCCAGCAGCTTAACGGGGACGGCGGAAAACAACAATGAGCAGTTCTTC. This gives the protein CASSLTGTAENNNEQFF. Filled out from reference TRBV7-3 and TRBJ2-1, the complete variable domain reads GAGVSQTPSNKVTEKGKYVELRCDPISGHTALYWYRQSLGQGPEFLIYFQGTGAADDSGLPNDRFFAVRPEGSVSTLKIQRTERGDSAVYLCASSLTGTAENNNEQFFGPGTRLTVL.